Included here is one T cell receptor (beta chain) sequence, with context. Antigen unknown. The V segment lost 0 bases and the J segment 0 bases; nucleotides outside the gene matches: 1. CDR1 and CDR2 (germline): SGHTA, FQGTGA. The CDR3 runs to 16 residues. This sample is part of a study of cytomegalovirus exposure and HLA in healthy donors. Study details: Later, an analysis reported that the 120 or so validation repertoires had used the same platform as the 500 to 800 first-cohort repertoires.

Overall study results and limits: Subsequent analysis showed first-cohort TCR clusters tending to co-occur in 95 to 150 validation repertoires. Both high specificity and high sensitivity reportedly marked the classifier's diagnosis of cytomegalovirus status.

Profiled with immunoSEQ multiplex PCR; TCRdb holds only in-frame clones, not every one. The table shows 240,000 or so clones, with approximately 83% occurring only once. This chain uses TRBV7-3 with TRBJ2-2; 7 bases are shared with TRBD2. The sequence derives from a woman aged 25 to 39 in good health and CMV-seropositive. The sequencing sample was made of PBMCs. The CDR3 coding sequence is TGTGCCAGCAGCTTAACTGGGGGGGCGAACACCGGGGAGCTGTTTTTT. This encodes CASSLTGGANTGELFF.